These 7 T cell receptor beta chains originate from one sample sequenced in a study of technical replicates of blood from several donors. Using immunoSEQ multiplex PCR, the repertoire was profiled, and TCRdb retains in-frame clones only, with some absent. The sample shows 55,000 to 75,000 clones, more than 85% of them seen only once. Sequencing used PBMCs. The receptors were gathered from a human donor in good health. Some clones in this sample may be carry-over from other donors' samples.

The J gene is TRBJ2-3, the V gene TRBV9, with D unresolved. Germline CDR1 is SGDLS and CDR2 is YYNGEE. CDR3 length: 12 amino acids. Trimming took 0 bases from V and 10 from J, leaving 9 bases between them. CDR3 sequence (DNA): TGTGCCAGCAGCGTAGCCACCGGTGCGCAGTATTTT. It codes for CASSVATGAQYF.

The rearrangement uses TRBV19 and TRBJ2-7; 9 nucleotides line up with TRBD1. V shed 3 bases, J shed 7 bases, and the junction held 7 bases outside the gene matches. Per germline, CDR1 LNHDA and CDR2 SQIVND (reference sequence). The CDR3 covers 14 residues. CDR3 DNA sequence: TGTGCCAGTAGTATTTTGGACAGGGGTGGTGAGCAGTACTTC. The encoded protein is CASSILDRGGEQYF.

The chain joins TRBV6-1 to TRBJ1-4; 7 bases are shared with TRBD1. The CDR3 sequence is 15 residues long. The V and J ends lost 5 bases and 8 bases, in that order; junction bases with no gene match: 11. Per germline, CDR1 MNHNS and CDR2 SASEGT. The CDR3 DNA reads TGTGCCAGCAGTACGTCAACAGGGGTAGCAGAAAAACTGTTTTTT. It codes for CASSTSTGVAEKLFF.

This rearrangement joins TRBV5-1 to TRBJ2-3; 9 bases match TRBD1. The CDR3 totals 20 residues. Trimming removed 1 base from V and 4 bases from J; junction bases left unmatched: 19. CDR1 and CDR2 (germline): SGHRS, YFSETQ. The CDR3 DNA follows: TGCGCCAGCAGCTTGTATCTAAGGGGAGGATCGGGACAGGGAGCAGATACGCAGTATTTT. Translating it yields CASSLYLRGGSGQGADTQYF.

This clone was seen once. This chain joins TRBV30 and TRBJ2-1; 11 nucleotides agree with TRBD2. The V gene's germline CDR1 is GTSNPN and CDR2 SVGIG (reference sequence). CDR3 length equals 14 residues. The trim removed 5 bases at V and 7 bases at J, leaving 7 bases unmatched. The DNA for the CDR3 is TGTGCCTGGGGGGGAACTAGCGGGAGTAATGAGCAGTTCTTC. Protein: CAWGGTSGSNEQFF. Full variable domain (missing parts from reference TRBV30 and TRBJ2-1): SQTIHQWPATLVQPVGSPLSLECTVEGTSNPNLYWYRQAAGRGLQLLFYSVGIGQISSEVPQNLSASRPQDRQFILSSKKLLLSDSGFYLCAWGGTSGSNEQFFGPGTRLTVL.

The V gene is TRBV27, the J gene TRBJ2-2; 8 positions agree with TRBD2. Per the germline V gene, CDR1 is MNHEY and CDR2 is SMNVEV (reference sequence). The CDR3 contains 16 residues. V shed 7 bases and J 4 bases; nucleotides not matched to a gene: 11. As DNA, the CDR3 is TGTGCCAGCACCGCGAAGGTAGCGGGAAGCACCGGGGAGCTGTTTTTT. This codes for CASTAKVAGSTGELFF.

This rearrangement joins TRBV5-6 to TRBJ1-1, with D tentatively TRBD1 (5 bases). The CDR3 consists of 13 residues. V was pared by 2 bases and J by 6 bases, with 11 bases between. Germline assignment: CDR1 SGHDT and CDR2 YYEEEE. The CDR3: CASSFRGEAEAFF. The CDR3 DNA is TGTGCCAGCAGCTTCCGGGGGGAGGCTGAAGCTTTCTTT.